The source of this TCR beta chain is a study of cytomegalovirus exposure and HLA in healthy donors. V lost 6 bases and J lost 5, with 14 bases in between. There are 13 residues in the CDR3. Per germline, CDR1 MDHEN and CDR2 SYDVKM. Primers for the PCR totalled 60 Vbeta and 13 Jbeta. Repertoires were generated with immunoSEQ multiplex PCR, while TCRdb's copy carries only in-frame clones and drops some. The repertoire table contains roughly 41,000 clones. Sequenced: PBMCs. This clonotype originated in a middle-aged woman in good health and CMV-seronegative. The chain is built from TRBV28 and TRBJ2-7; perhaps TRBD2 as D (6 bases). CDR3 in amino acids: CASSLRRGHEQYF. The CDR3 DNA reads TGTGCCAGCAGCCTGAGGAGGGGCCACGAGCAGTACTTC.